The clone carrying this T cell receptor (beta chain) was observed a few times. Its antigen is unidentified. Researchers took RNA transcripts and amplified the TCR beta CDR3 regions from them. Primed by the HTBI set, a first-round RT-PCR was run on the TCR CDR3. TCRdb redid the calling of the multiplex PCR reads with MiXCR, one entry per CDR3 protein. The sample contains over 650,000 distinct CDR3 sequences, 45% of which appear only once. Diagnosis relied on clinical symptoms, serum thyroxine and TRAb, thyroid ultrasound and orbital computed tomography. This entry belongs to a study of T cells in Graves' hyperthyroidism and ophthalmopathy. Study conclusions and caveats: Expanded thyroid clonotypes (above 0.001) were mostly also found in blood. Progression to ophthalmopathy was predicted a median of approximately 6.4 months early. From stable hyperthyroidism, ophthalmopathy was set apart by a 13 V-J model.

The source is an adult man with Graves' disease, either hyperthyroidism or ophthalmopathy (not recorded which). Sequencing was done on a sample of peripheral blood or thyroid tissue (not recorded which).

The CDR3 loop reads CSARLGTGDTEAFF. The DNA for the CDR3 is TGCAGTGCTAGACTGGGGACAGGAGACACTGAAGCTTTCTTT. The J gene is TRBJ1-1, the V gene TRBV20-1, with 8 bases lining up with TRBD1. Germline values: CDR1 DFQATT, CDR2 SNEGSKA (reference sequence). The CDR3 loop spans 14 amino acids. Trimming at V came to 2 bases and at J to 3 bases, leaving 5 bases not matched to a gene.